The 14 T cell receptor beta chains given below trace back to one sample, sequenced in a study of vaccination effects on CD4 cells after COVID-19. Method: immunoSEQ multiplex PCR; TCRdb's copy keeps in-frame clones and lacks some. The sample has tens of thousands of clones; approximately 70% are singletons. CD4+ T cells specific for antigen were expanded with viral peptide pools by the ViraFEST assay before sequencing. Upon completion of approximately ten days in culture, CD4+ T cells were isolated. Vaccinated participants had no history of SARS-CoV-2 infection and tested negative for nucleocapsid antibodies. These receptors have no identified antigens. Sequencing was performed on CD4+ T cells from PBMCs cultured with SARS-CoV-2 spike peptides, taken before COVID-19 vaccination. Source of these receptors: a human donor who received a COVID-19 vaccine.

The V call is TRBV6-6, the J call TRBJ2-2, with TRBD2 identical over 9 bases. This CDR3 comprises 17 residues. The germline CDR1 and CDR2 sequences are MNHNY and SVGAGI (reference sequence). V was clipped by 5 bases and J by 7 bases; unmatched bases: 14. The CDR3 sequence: CASSPPPGGGAGGELFF. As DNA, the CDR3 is TGTGCCAGCAGTCCACCTCCGGGCGGGGGGGCAGGCGGGGAGCTGTTTTTT.

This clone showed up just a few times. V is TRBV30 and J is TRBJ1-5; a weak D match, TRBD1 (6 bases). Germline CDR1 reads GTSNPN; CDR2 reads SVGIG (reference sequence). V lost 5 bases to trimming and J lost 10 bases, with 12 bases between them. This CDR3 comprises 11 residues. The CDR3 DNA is TGTGCCTGGGGGGGCCAGGGACCCCAGCATTTT. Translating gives CAWGGQGPQHF.

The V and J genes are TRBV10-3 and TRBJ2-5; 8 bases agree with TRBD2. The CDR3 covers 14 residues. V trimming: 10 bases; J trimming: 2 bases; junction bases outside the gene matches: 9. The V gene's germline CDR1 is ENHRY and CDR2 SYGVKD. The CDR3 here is CATRGSGGQETQYF. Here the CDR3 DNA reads TGTGCCACTCGCGGGAGCGGGGGTCAAGAGACCCAGTACTTC.

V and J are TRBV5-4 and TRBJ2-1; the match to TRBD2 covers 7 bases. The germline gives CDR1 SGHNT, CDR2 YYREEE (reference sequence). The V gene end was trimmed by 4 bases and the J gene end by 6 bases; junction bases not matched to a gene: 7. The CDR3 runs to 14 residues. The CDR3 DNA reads TGTGCCAGCAGCACCCCGGGCGGGAGCAATGAGCAGTTCTTC. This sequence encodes CASSTPGGSNEQFF.

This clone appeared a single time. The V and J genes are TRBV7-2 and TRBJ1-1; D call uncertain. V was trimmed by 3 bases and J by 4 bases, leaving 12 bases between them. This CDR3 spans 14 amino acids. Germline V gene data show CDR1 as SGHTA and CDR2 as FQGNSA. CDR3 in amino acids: CASSFETSSTEAFF. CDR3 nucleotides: TGTGCCAGCAGCTTCGAGACCTCCTCCACTGAAGCTTTCTTT.

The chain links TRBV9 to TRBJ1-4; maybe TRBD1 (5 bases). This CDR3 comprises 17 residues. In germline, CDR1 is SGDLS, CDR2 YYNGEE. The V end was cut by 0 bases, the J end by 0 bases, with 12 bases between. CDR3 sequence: CASSVGVRGATNEKLFF. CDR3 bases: TGTGCCAGCAGCGTAGGAGTGAGGGGAGCAACTAATGAAAAACTGTTTTTT. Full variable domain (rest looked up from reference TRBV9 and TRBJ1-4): DSGVTQTPKHLITATGQRVTLRCSPRSGDLSVYWYQQSLDQGLQFLIQYYNGEERAKGNILERFSAQQFPDLHSELNLSSLELGDSALYFCASSVGVRGATNEKLFFGSGTQLSVL.

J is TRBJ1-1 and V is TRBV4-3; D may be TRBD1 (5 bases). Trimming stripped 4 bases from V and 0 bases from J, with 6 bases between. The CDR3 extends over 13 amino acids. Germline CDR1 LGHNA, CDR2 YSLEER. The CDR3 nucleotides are TGCGCCAGCAGCCGGGGGATGAACACTGAAGCTTTCTTT. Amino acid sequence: CASSRGMNTEAFF.

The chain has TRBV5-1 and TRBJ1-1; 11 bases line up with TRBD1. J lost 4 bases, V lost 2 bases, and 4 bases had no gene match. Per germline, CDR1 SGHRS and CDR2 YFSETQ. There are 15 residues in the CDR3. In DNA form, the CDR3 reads TGCGCCAGCAGCTTCACCGGGACAGGGGGCACTGAAGCTTTCTTT. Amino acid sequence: CASSFTGTGGTEAFF.

Here the CDR3 reads CASSFDRAAYNEQFF. DNA of the CDR3: TGTGCCAGCAGCTTCGACAGGGCCGCTTACAATGAGCAGTTCTTC. This chain uses TRBV7-9 with TRBJ2-1; TRBD1 agrees at 7 bases. After removal of 3 bases from V and 4 bases from J, the junction contained 6 bases not matched to a gene. Germline V gene lookup returns CDR1 SEHNR and CDR2 FQNEAQ (reference sequence). The CDR3 runs 15 residues.

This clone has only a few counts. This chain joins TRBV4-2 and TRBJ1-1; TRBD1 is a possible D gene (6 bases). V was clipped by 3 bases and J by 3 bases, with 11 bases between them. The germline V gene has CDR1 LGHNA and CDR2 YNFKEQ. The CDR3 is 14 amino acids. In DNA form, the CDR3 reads TGTGCCAGCAGCCACCAGGGGTCCGACACTGAAGCTTTCTTT. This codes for CASSHQGSDTEAFF.

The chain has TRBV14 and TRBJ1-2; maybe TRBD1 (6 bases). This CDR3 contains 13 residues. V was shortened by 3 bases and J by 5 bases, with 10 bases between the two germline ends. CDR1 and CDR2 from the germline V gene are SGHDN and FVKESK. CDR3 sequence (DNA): TGTGCCAGCAGCCAGCGGACAGCTTATGGCTACACCTTC. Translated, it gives CASSQRTAYGYTF.

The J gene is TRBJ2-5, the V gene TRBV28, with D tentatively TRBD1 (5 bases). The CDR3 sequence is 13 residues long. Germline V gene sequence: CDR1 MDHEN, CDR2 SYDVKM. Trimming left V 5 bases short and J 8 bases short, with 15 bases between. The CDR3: CASSPTARDTQYF. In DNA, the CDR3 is TGTGCCAGCAGTCCGACAGCGCGCGATACCCAGTACTTC.

The CDR3 nucleotides are TGTGCCAGCAGCACGGACTACTTACCTTACAATGAGCAGTTCTTC. Translated, it gives CASSTDYLPYNEQFF. The rearrangement joins TRBV27 to TRBJ2-1; D perhaps matches TRBD2 (6 bases). The V end was cut by 6 bases, the J end by 4 bases, with 16 bases between. Germline V gene sequence: CDR1 MNHEY, CDR2 SMNVEV (reference sequence). The CDR3 is made up of 15 amino acids.

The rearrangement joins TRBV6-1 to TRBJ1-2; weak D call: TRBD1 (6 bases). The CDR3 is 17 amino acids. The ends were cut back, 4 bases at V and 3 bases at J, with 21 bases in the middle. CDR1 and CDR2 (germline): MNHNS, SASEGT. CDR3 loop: CASSARPGQGKDYGYTF. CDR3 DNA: TGTGCCAGCAGTGCCCGACCTGGGCAGGGGAAGGACTATGGCTACACCTTC.